These T cell receptor beta chains were read from a single sample in a study of blood T cell repertoires in COVID-19. The repertoire was sequenced with immunoSEQ multiplex PCR; TCRdb's copy has only in-frame clones and lacks some. The table includes approximately 300,000 clones, around 91% detected once. The specimen sequenced was PBMCs or T cells enriched from blood (not recorded which). These TCRs come from a woman between 18 and 29 years old with acute COVID-19. The CDR3 runs from the conserved cysteine through the conserved F or W. The D gene is left open where the match is weak. A clone size is listed for some rows: how often the clone was seen (once, few, many), or a class if it is expanded.

clone_size	v_call	j_call	d_call	cdr3_nt	cdr3_aa
-	TRBV7-9	TRBJ2-7	-	TGTGCCAGCAGCACCAAACTGCGCGAGCAGTACTTC	CASSTKLREQYF
-	TRBV19	TRBJ2-6	-	TGTGCCAGTAGTACTGTCCACAGCTCTGGGGCCAACGTCCTGACTTTC	CASSTVHSSGANVLTF
-	TRBV18	TRBJ2-6	-	TGTGCCAGCTCACTTAATGGGGCCTTAAAAGCTGGGGCCAACGTCCTGACTTTC	CASSLNGALKAGANVLTF
few	TRBV28	TRBJ2-7	TRBD1	TGTGCCAGCAGTCGACAGGGGGACCTCCTAGGCGAGCAGTACTTC	CASSRQGDLLGEQYF
few	TRBV7-9	TRBJ1-2	-	TGTGCCAGCACCTTCGCGACAGCGTCTAACTATGGCTACACCTTC	CASTFATASNYGYTF
-	TRBV5-8	TRBJ1-2	TRBD1	TGTGCCAGCAGCCGGACAGGGGAGAGGGGCTATGGCTACACCTTC	CASSRTGERGYGYTF
-	TRBV10-2	TRBJ2-1	TRBD2	TGCGCCAGCAGGGGGACTAGCGGATTCTACAATGAGCAGTTCTTC	CASRGTSGFYNEQFF
-	TRBV28	TRBJ2-5	TRBD2	TGTGCCAGCAGGCGACTAGCGGAAGAGACCCAGTACTTC	CASRRLAEETQYF
-	TRBV27	TRBJ1-1	TRBD1	TGTGCCAGCAGTAACACAGGGGGCGCGAACACTGAAGCTTTCTTT	CASSNTGGANTEAFF
-	TRBV29-1	TRBJ1-1	TRBD1	TGCAGCGTTAGACAGGGGTATAACACTGAAGCTTTCTTT	CSVRQGYNTEAFF
-	TRBV5-1	TRBJ2-5	-	TGCGCCAGCAGCTCTTTCTCCCTGCAAGAGACCCAGTACTTC	CASSSFSLQETQYF
-	TRBV27	TRBJ1-2	-	TGTGCCAGCAGCCCAGGGAATCTCTATGGCTACACCTTC	CASSPGNLYGYTF
-	TRBV9	TRBJ1-3	-	TGTGCCAGCAGCGTAGGGACAGCTTTCTCTGGAAACACCATATATTTT	CASSVGTAFSGNTIYF
-	TRBV7-3	TRBJ2-3	TRBD1	TGTGCCAGCAGCTTAAGTGGTCAGGGGGCCTTGGGAGATACGCAGTATTTT	CASSLSGQGALGDTQYF
few	TRBV27	TRBJ2-7	TRBD2	TGTGCCAGCAGTTTATCGGCTAGCGGATCCTACGAGCAGTACTTC	CASSLSASGSYEQYF
-	TRBV7-2	TRBJ1-1	TRBD1	TGTGCCAGCAGCTCCCGGGACAGGGGGTACACTGAAGCTTTCTTT	CASSSRDRGYTEAFF
once	TRBV6-4	TRBJ2-2	-	TGTGCCTCAGCAGAAGGGGTTTCGAACACCGGGGAGCTGTTTTTT	CASAEGVSNTGELFF
-	TRBV29-1	TRBJ2-7	TRBD1	TGCAGCGTTGGGACAGGGCCATACGAGCAGTACTTC	CSVGTGPYEQYF